What follows are 10 T cell receptor beta chains derived from one specimen sequenced in a study of CD8 T cells in ankylosing spondylitis. MiXCR, run by TCRdb on the 5' RACE reads, gives a single entry per CDR3 protein. This sample carries 200,000 or so distinct CDR3 sequences, approximately 12% of them seen once, and the ten largest clones take approximately 9.9%. Sequencing was done on a sample of blood, either unsorted or a sorted T cell fraction (not recorded which). The origin of the receptors is a female donor with ankylosing spondylitis or in good health (not recorded which).

The chain recombines TRBV3-1 with TRBJ2-3; D might be TRBD1 (5 bases). Germline CDR1 and CDR2: LGHDT and YNNKEL (reference sequence). The CDR3 sequence is 15 residues long. Trimming took 1 base from V and 0 from J, leaving 8 bases between them. CDR3 nucleotide sequence: TGTGCCAGCAGCCAAGCTGACAGTAGCACAGATACGCAGTATTTT. Residues: CASSQADSSTDTQYF.

This clonotype was seen a handful of times. This chain uses TRBV28 with TRBJ1-2; maybe TRBD1 (5 bases). Germline CDR1 reads MDHEN; CDR2 reads SYDVKM. The CDR3 contains 13 residues. The CDR3 bases are TGTGCTGGCAGAGCGCTAGGGGACTATGGCTACACCTTC. Translation gives CAGRALGDYGYTF.

In its sample, this clonotype was seen many times. The chain's CDR3 is CASSLFGGNTEAFF. CDR3 bases: TGTGCCAGCAGTTTATTCGGCGGGAACACTGAAGCTTTCTTT. This chain connects TRBV12-3 or TRBV12-4 to TRBJ1-1, with D unresolved. The CDR3 contains 14 residues. V was clipped by 2 bases and J by 1 base, with 8 bases between them.

Only a few counts were recorded for this clonotype. The J gene is TRBJ1-2, the V gene TRBV12-3 or TRBV12-4, with D maybe TRBD1 (6 bases). This CDR3 comprises 17 residues. Trimming pared 1 base from V and 8 bases from J, leaving 23 bases between. DNA of the CDR3: TGTGCCAGCAGTTTAGGTCGGGTAGGGGGTTATGCGGAAGGCTACACCTTC. It translates to CASSLGRVGGYAEGYTF.

The rearrangement uses TRBV15 and TRBJ2-3; D unclear. Trimming stripped 0 bases from V and 4 bases from J, with 14 bases between. Looked up from germline, CDR1 is LNHNV and CDR2 is YYDKDF (reference sequence). The CDR3 has 16 residues. The CDR3 is CATSRDGLIPADTQYF. As DNA, the CDR3 is TGTGCCACCAGCAGAGACGGCCTCATCCCGGCAGATACGCAGTATTTT.

The CDR3 DNA sequence: TGTGCCAGCAGCGTAGGAAGTGAGCAGTTCTTC. It codes for CASSVGSEQFF. This rearrangement joins TRBV9 to TRBJ2-1; D remains ambiguous. The V gene lost 0 bases and the J gene lost 9 bases, with 4 bases spanning the gap. This CDR3 contains 11 residues. CDR1 is SGDLS, CDR2 YYNGEE, per germline.

The chain uses TRBV5-1 and TRBJ2-5, with D perhaps assigned TRBD1 or TRBD2 (5 bases each). V was clipped by 5 bases and J by 2 bases, with 10 bases between them. This CDR3 is 13 amino acids long. Germline loops: CDR1 SGHRS, CDR2 YFSETQ. This CDR3 reads CASRGTGQETQYF. The CDR3 DNA is TGCGCCAGCAGGGGGACGGGACAAGAGACCCAGTACTTC.

This clonotype was picked up a small number of times. The chain uses TRBV6-2 or TRBV6-3 and TRBJ2-6; the D is unclear. This CDR3 has 15 amino acids. Germline loops: CDR1 MNHEY, CDR2 SVGEGT. With 5 bases removed from V and 0 bases from J, the gap between germline ends came to 8 bases. The CDR3 spells CASSPESSGANVLTF. The CDR3 nucleotides read TGTGCCAGCAGTCCGGAGAGCTCTGGGGCCAACGTCCTGACTTTC.

This clonotype came up many times. This chain's CDR3 is CASTSGQPSQPQHF. CDR3 in DNA: TGTGCCAGCACCTCAGGCCAGCCGAGTCAGCCCCAGCATTTT. The chain recombines TRBV12-3 or TRBV12-4 with TRBJ1-5; D is undetermined. There are 14 residues in the CDR3. V lost 7 bases and J lost 6, with 16 bases in between.

This clonotype has a count of ten or more. CDR3 coding DNA: TGTGCCAGCAGTAAGGGACAGGATAACAATGAGCAGTTCTTC. It is translated as CASSKGQDNNEQFF. V is TRBV6-4 and J is TRBJ2-1; 8 nucleotides align to TRBD1. Germline V gene data show CDR1 as MRHNA and CDR2 as SNTAGT. Trimming at V came to 5 bases and at J to 5 bases, leaving 5 bases not matched to a gene. This CDR3 comprises 14 residues.